The present entry profiles one TCR beta chain with its context. The data were taken from a study of blood T cell repertoires in COVID-19. Looked up from germline, CDR1 is LGHNA and CDR2 is YNFKEQ. This CDR3 contains 16 residues. J lost 2 bases, V lost 1 base, and 6 bases had no gene match. Assay: immunoSEQ multiplex PCR; the TCRdb copy retains only in-frame clones and omits some. The repertoire includes over 200,000 clones, roughly 83% of them detected once, and approximately 2.6% sits in the top ten. The genes are TRBV4-2 and TRBJ1-2, with 8 nucleotides matching TRBD1. The receptor was isolated from a woman in her 70s with active or convalescent COVID-19. The source material was peripheral blood. For the CDR3, the DNA is TGTGCCAGCAGCCAAGTAGGACAGGGACTAAACTATGGCTACACCTTC. Its protein is CASSQVGQGLNYGYTF.